The 15 T cell receptor beta chains presented below share a single source sample, sequenced in a study of T cell responses to AZD1222 COVID-19 vaccine. TCRdb keeps only in-frame clones here, not all; method: immunoSEQ multiplex PCR. The sample lists 98,000 or so clones, around nine tenths seen once, with approximately 18% in the top ten. The specimen was peripheral blood, collected on day 0 of AZD1222 vaccination. The receptors were sampled from an adult in good health.

This clone was detected only once. The chain links TRBV18 to TRBJ1-5; TRBD1 matches 12 bases. Trimming at V came to 5 bases and at J to 1 base, leaving 3 bases not matched to a gene. The germline CDR1 and CDR2 sequences are KGHSH and LQKENI. The CDR3 extends over 16 amino acids. This chain's CDR3 is CASSWGQGASNQPQHF. The CDR3 nucleotides are TGTGCCAGCTCATGGGGACAGGGGGCCAGCAATCAGCCCCAGCATTTT.

The rearrangement joins TRBV7-2 to TRBJ2-7; 9 nucleotides align to TRBD1. The V gene's germline CDR1 is SGHTA and CDR2 FQGNSA. The CDR3 is made up of 16 amino acids. V was pared by 1 base and J by 6 bases, with 10 bases of the junction left unmatched. The CDR3 region is CASSLGGTGILSEQYF. In DNA, the CDR3 is TGTGCCAGCAGCTTAGGGGGGACAGGGATACTGAGCGAGCAGTACTTC.

The CDR3 nucleotides read TGTGCCAGCTCACCACCGACAGGGATTGAAGCTTTCTTT. As protein: CASSPPTGIEAFF. The V and J genes are TRBV18 and TRBJ1-1; 7 nucleotides agree with TRBD1. Germline CDR1 KGHSH, CDR2 LQKENI. There are 13 residues in the CDR3. The ends lost 0 bases at V and 7 bases at J; junction bases unmatched: 2.

This sequence joins TRBV25-1 and TRBJ1-3; 8 bases are shared with TRBD1. Germline assignment: CDR1 MGHDK and CDR2 SYGVNS. V was pared by 3 bases and J by 2 bases, with 3 bases of the junction left unmatched. The CDR3 totals 15 residues. The CDR3 reads CASSDVRGPGNTIYF. The CDR3, as DNA: TGTGCCAGCAGTGATGTCAGGGGGCCTGGAAACACCATATATTTT. The full variable domain, completed using reference TRBV25-1 and TRBJ1-3, is EADIYQTPRYLVIGTGKKITLECSQTMGHDKMYWYQQDPGMELHLIHYSYGVNSTEKGDLSSESTVSRIRTEHFPLTLESARPSHTSQYLCASSDVRGPGNTIYFGEGSWLTVV.

CDR3 in DNA: TGTGCCAGTAGTTATCAGGGTACGAACCCCTACGAGCAGTACTTC. Protein sequence: CASSYQGTNPYEQYF. This chain uses TRBV19 with TRBJ2-7, with D possibly matching TRBD1 (5 bases). The V and J ends lost 5 bases and 2 bases respectively, with 16 bases between them. There are 15 residues in the CDR3. CDR1 and CDR2 (germline): LNHDA, SQIVND (reference sequence).

V gene TRBV19 combines with J gene TRBJ1-3; TRBD1 agrees at 7 bases. CDR3 length: 16 residues. Germline V gives CDR1 LNHDA, CDR2 SQIVND (reference sequence). With 10 bases clipped from V and 2 bases from J, the junction kept 14 bases outside the gene matches. The CDR3 is CAKKTGFRAAGNTIYF. The CDR3 DNA is TGTGCCAAGAAGACAGGGTTTAGAGCTGCTGGAAACACCATATATTTT.

The chain uses TRBV2 and TRBJ2-7; no firm D call. The V gene lost 4 bases and the J gene lost 3 bases, with 10 bases spanning the gap. The CDR3 runs 13 residues. The germline gives CDR1 SNHLY, CDR2 FYNNEI. CDR3 sequence (DNA): TGTGCCAGCAGTGCACGGGCGTTCTACGAGCAGTACTTC. It translates to CASSARAFYEQYF.

The chain has TRBV6-6 and TRBJ2-3; tentative D call: TRBD1 (6 bases). This CDR3 region has 14 residues. The V gene lost 6 bases and the J gene lost 6 bases, with 16 bases spanning the gap. Germline CDR1 and CDR2: MNHNY and SVGAGI (reference sequence). The CDR3 loop reads CASRRGQSGDTQYF. CDR3 nucleotides: TGTGCCAGCAGACGAGGACAGAGTGGGGATACGCAGTATTTT.

The chain links TRBV19 to TRBJ1-2, with TRBD1 matching over 7 bases. The CDR3 is made up of 14 amino acids. CDR1 LNHDA and CDR2 SQIVND come from the germline V gene (reference sequence). J was trimmed by 3 bases and V by 7 bases; bases with no gene match: 8. The CDR3 spells CASIPAGGHYGYTF. The CDR3 DNA is TGTGCCAGTATCCCGGCAGGGGGGCACTATGGCTACACCTTC.

The rearrangement links TRBV5-1 to TRBJ1-1; D might be TRBD1 (5 bases). Trimming took 0 bases from V and 0 from J, leaving 9 bases between them. Germline CDR1 reads SGHRS; CDR2 reads YFSETQ. The CDR3 totals 15 residues. CDR3 loop: CASSLVGGLNTEAFF. CDR3 DNA sequence: TGCGCCAGCAGCTTGGTCGGGGGATTGAACACTGAAGCTTTCTTT.

About this clone itself: This likely comes from a read error, as the CDR3 has no conserved phenylalanine or tryptophan at its end. The V call is TRBV3-1 (or the pseudogene TRBV3-2), the J call TRBJ1-6, with TRBD1 matching 8 bases. V dropped 4 bases and J dropped 6; count of bases not matched to a gene: 8. CDR1 and CDR2 (germline): LGHDT, YNNKEL (reference sequence). The CDR3 contains 16 residues. CDR3 loop: CASSPPGQGLNSPLHL. Written as DNA, the CDR3 is TGTGCCAGCAGCCCTCCCGGACAGGGACTTAATTCACCCCTCCACCTT.

The chain recombines TRBV7-8 with TRBJ1-1; possibly TRBD1 for D (5 bases). V was shortened by 0 bases and J by 1 base, with 9 bases between the two germline ends. In germline, CDR1 is SGHVS, CDR2 FQNEAQ. The CDR3 covers 15 residues. CDR3 amino acids: CASSLAGVRNTEAFF. CDR3 nucleotides: TGTGCCAGCAGCTTAGCGGGGGTGAGGAACACTGAAGCTTTCTTT.

This clone came up once. The chain carries TRBV10-3 and TRBJ2-3, with 14 bases identical to TRBD2. From germline, CDR1 is ENHRY and CDR2 SYGVKD. CDR3 length: 16 amino acids. The J segment lost 0 bases and the V segment lost 10 bases, leaving 6 bases of the junction unmatched. CDR3 loop: CATGLAGATSTDTQYF. The CDR3 nucleotides read TGTGCCACGGGACTAGCGGGGGCCACTAGCACAGATACGCAGTATTTT.

As concerns this clone: This CDR3 fails to terminate in the conserved phenylalanine or tryptophan, so it likely reflects a read error. The rearrangement joins TRBV4-1 to TRBJ1-6; D perhaps matches TRBD1 (6 bases). Trimming shortened V by 0 bases and J by 0 bases, and 24 bases separated the two germline ends. Germline V CDR1 and CDR2: MGHRA, YSYEKL. This CDR3 is built from 22 residues. For the CDR3, the DNA is TGCGCCAGCAGCCAAGATCTTGCCTACAGGGCAGGGCCCGACTCCTATAATTCACCCCTCCACCTT. This gives the protein CASSQDLAYRAGPDSYNSPLHL.

With regard to this clone: This CDR3 is missing its conserved last phenylalanine or tryptophan, likely due to a read error. The gene calls are TRBV11-2 and TRBJ1-6, with D hard to call. From germline, CDR1 is SGHAT and CDR2 FQNNGV. The V gene lost 3 bases and the J gene lost 7 bases, with 7 bases spanning the gap. The CDR3 loop spans 13 amino acids. The CDR3 nucleotides are TGTGCCAGCAGCTTTTCGAGAAATTCACCCCTCCACCTT. Translation gives CASSFSRNSPLHL.